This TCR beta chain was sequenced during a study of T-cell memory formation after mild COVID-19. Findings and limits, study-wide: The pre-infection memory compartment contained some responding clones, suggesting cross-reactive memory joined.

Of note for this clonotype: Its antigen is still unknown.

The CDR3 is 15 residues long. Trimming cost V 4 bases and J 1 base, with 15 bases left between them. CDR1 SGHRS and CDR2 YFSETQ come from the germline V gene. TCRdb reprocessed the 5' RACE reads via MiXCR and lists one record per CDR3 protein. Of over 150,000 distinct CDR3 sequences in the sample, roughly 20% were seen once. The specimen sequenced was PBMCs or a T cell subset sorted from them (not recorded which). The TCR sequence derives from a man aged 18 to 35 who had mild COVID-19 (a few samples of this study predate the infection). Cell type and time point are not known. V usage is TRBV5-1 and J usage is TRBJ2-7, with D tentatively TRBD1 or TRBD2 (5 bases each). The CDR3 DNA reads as TGCGCCAGCAGCGAGAACCCGGGACGATCCTACGAGCAGTACGTC. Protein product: CASSENPGRSYEQYV.